This is a list of T cell receptor beta chains from one sample in a study of blood T cell repertoires in COVID-19. Only in-frame clones appear in the TCRdb table, and some are missing; sequencing was by immunoSEQ multiplex PCR. In the table there are about 350,000 clones, over 75% of which are singletons. The sample taken for sequencing was PBMCs or T cells enriched from blood (not recorded which). The source of these receptors is a woman younger than 45 who had recovered from COVID-19. The CDR3 runs from the conserved cysteine through the conserved F or W. Fields, in order: D gene, J gene, clone size, V gene, CDR3 DNA, CDR3 protein. D genes are given only for firm matches. Size tells how often a clone was seen (once, few, many) or the class of an expanded clone, and some rows leave it out.

D gene: -; J gene: TRBJ1-5; clone size: -; V gene: TRBV10-3; CDR3 DNA: TGTGCCATCAGTGAACTGCAGGGGAATCAGCCCCAGCATTTT; CDR3 protein: CAISELQGNQPQHF
D gene: -; J gene: TRBJ2-1; clone size: -; V gene: TRBV5-4; CDR3 DNA: TGTGCCAGCAGCACGCGAGGAGGACGGGGATACAATGAGCAGTTCTTC; CDR3 protein: CASSTRGGRGYNEQFF
D gene: -; J gene: TRBJ1-3; clone size: -; V gene: TRBV12-3/TRBV12-4; CDR3 DNA: TGTGCCAGCAGTTCTCTCTCTGGAAACACCATATATTTT; CDR3 protein: CASSSLSGNTIYF
D gene: -; J gene: TRBJ2-7; clone size: -; V gene: TRBV19; CDR3 DNA: TGTGCCAGTAGTCATGGACAGAGCCAAGCCTACGAGCAGTACTTC; CDR3 protein: CASSHGQSQAYEQYF
D gene: TRBD2; J gene: TRBJ2-2; clone size: -; V gene: TRBV13; CDR3 DNA: TGTGCCAGCAGCCTAGGACTAGCGGGAGTGAGGACCGGGGAGCTGTTTTTT; CDR3 protein: CASSLGLAGVRTGELFF
D gene: -; J gene: TRBJ2-1; clone size: -; V gene: TRBV19; CDR3 DNA: TGTGCCAGTAGTGTTAAACTAGCAGCCTCCTACAATGAGCAGTTCTTC; CDR3 protein: CASSVKLAASYNEQFF
D gene: -; J gene: TRBJ2-6; clone size: -; V gene: TRBV9; CDR3 DNA: TGTGCCAGCAGCGCCTCCGGGACACACTCTGGGGCCAACGTCCTGACTTTC; CDR3 protein: CASSASGTHSGANVLTF
D gene: TRBD1; J gene: TRBJ2-6; clone size: once; V gene: TRBV25-1; CDR3 DNA: TGTGCCAGCAGTGTCCAGGGGGCCCCTCTCTCTGGGGCCAACGTCCTGACTTTC; CDR3 protein: CASSVQGAPLSGANVLTF
D gene: -; J gene: TRBJ1-1; clone size: -; V gene: TRBV4-2; CDR3 DNA: TGTGCCAGCAGCCAAACACAAGGGGATTGGGCTAAAACTGAAGCTTTCTTT; CDR3 protein: CASSQTQGDWAKTEAFF
D gene: TRBD2; J gene: TRBJ2-5; clone size: once; V gene: TRBV25-1; CDR3 DNA: TGTGCCAGCAGTGACCCCATTCTAGCGGGAGTGAAAGAGACCCAGTACTTC; CDR3 protein: CASSDPILAGVKETQYF
D gene: TRBD1; J gene: TRBJ1-1; clone size: -; V gene: TRBV5-1; CDR3 DNA: TGCGCCAGCAGCTCGGACAGGGCCTCCGGGGACACTGAAGCTTTCTTT; CDR3 protein: CASSSDRASGDTEAFF
D gene: -; J gene: TRBJ1-2; clone size: -; V gene: TRBV10-2; CDR3 DNA: TGCGCCAGCAGTCGGACAGCTTCTAACTATGGCTACACCTTC; CDR3 protein: CASSRTASNYGYTF
D gene: -; J gene: TRBJ2-7; clone size: -; V gene: TRBV6-1; CDR3 DNA: TGTGCCAGCAGTGACAGATACGAGCAGTACTTC; CDR3 protein: CASSDRYEQYF
D gene: TRBD2; J gene: TRBJ2-7; clone size: -; V gene: TRBV28; CDR3 DNA: TGTGCCAGCACCGGGGGGGGGCTAGCGACCTACGAGCAGTACTTC; CDR3 protein: CASTGGGLATYEQYF
D gene: TRBD1; J gene: TRBJ1-2; clone size: -; V gene: TRBV9; CDR3 DNA: TGTGCCAGCAGCGGTACAGGGGCGGGTGGCTACACCTTC; CDR3 protein: CASSGTGAGGYTF
D gene: TRBD2; J gene: TRBJ2-1; clone size: once; V gene: TRBV5-1; CDR3 DNA: TGCGCCAGCAGCTTGGTTAGCGGGAACTCCTACAATGAGCAGTTCTTC; CDR3 protein: CASSLVSGNSYNEQFF
D gene: TRBD2; J gene: TRBJ2-3; clone size: few; V gene: TRBV11-2; CDR3 DNA: TGTGCCAGCAGCCCCGGACTAGCGGGAGTGGGGACGCAGTATTTT; CDR3 protein: CASSPGLAGVGTQYF
D gene: TRBD1; J gene: TRBJ2-2; clone size: few; V gene: TRBV5-1; CDR3 DNA: TGCGCCACCAACACAGGGGACACCGGGGAGCTGTTTTTT; CDR3 protein: CATNTGDTGELFF
D gene: TRBD2; J gene: TRBJ2-1; clone size: -; V gene: TRBV5-1; CDR3 DNA: TGCGCCAGCAGCTTGTCGGTAGCGGGGGCCAATGAGCAGTTCTTC; CDR3 protein: CASSLSVAGANEQFF
D gene: -; J gene: TRBJ2-7; clone size: -; V gene: TRBV27; CDR3 DNA: TGTGCCAGCACCGACAGGATTTCCTACGAGCAGTACTTC; CDR3 protein: CASTDRISYEQYF
D gene: -; J gene: TRBJ2-2; clone size: -; V gene: TRBV7-3; CDR3 DNA: TGTGCCAGCGGGTACCAGGGAAACACCGGGGAGCTGTTTTTT; CDR3 protein: CASGYQGNTGELFF
D gene: -; J gene: TRBJ1-1; clone size: -; V gene: TRBV6-2/TRBV6-3; CDR3 DNA: TGTGCCAGCAGTTACTCGAATGGCCTATCAGGCATGAACACTGAAGCTTTCTTT; CDR3 protein: CASSYSNGLSGMNTEAFF
D gene: TRBD2; J gene: TRBJ2-7; clone size: few; V gene: TRBV5-4; CDR3 DNA: TGTGCCAGCAGCACGGGACTAGCGAGAACTCCTCAAGGAGAGCAGTACTTC; CDR3 protein: CASSTGLARTPQGEQYF
D gene: TRBD2; J gene: TRBJ2-5; clone size: -; V gene: TRBV19; CDR3 DNA: TGTGCCAGTAGTATTGGGGCGGGAGCCGGAGAGACCCAGTACTTC; CDR3 protein: CASSIGAGAGETQYF
D gene: -; J gene: TRBJ1-1; clone size: -; V gene: TRBV27; CDR3 DNA: TGTGCCAGCAGTTTATCAGGGGCCACTGAAGCTTTCTTT; CDR3 protein: CASSLSGATEAFF
D gene: -; J gene: TRBJ2-7; clone size: -; V gene: TRBV19; CDR3 DNA: TGTGCCAGTTGCCGCGGTCCACCCTACGAGCAGTACTTC; CDR3 protein: CASCRGPPYEQYF
D gene: -; J gene: TRBJ1-1; clone size: -; V gene: TRBV28; CDR3 DNA: TGTGCCAGCAGTTCCAGTCGTCTGGAAGCTTTCTTT; CDR3 protein: CASSSSRLEAFF
D gene: TRBD2; J gene: TRBJ2-1; clone size: -; V gene: TRBV5-1; CDR3 DNA: TGCGCCAGCAGCGGACTAGCGGGAGGTGAGCAGTTCTTC; CDR3 protein: CASSGLAGGEQFF
D gene: -; J gene: TRBJ1-5; clone size: -; V gene: TRBV7-2; CDR3 DNA: TGTGCCAGCAGCTTAGCCTACCTGGGCGATCAGCCCCAGCATTTT; CDR3 protein: CASSLAYLGDQPQHF
D gene: TRBD1; J gene: TRBJ1-5; clone size: once; V gene: TRBV15; CDR3 DNA: TGTGCCACCAGCAGAAGAGGACAGGATCAGCCCCAGCATTTT; CDR3 protein: CATSRRGQDQPQHF
D gene: TRBD2; J gene: TRBJ2-3; clone size: -; V gene: TRBV6-5; CDR3 DNA: TGTGCCAGCAGTTACTCGTCGGTAGCGGGGGTGGATACGCAGTATTTT; CDR3 protein: CASSYSSVAGVDTQYF
D gene: -; J gene: TRBJ1-2; clone size: -; V gene: TRBV2; CDR3 DNA: TGTGCCAGCAGCGTGCGTCAGGCAGGTGGCTACACCTTC; CDR3 protein: CASSVRQAGGYTF
D gene: -; J gene: TRBJ2-7; clone size: once; V gene: TRBV7-9; CDR3 DNA: TGTGCCAGCAGCCAGACTACCTCCTACGAGCAGTACTTC; CDR3 protein: CASSQTTSYEQYF
D gene: -; J gene: TRBJ1-1; clone size: -; V gene: TRBV9; CDR3 DNA: TGTGCCAGCAGCGTAAGGGCAGGGGCCTTGAACACTGAAGCTTTCTTT; CDR3 protein: CASSVRAGALNTEAFF
D gene: TRBD1; J gene: TRBJ2-5; clone size: -; V gene: TRBV7-9; CDR3 DNA: TGTGCCAGCAGCACCCGGACAGGGGGAACGGAGACCCAGTACTTC; CDR3 protein: CASSTRTGGTETQYF
D gene: -; J gene: TRBJ2-7; clone size: -; V gene: TRBV28; CDR3 DNA: TGTGCCAGCAGCCTAAGCAGGAAGAGCGAGCAGTACTTC; CDR3 protein: CASSLSRKSEQYF
D gene: -; J gene: TRBJ2-3; clone size: -; V gene: TRBV9; CDR3 DNA: TGTGCCAGCAGCGTAGTGGGGACTTACACAGATACGCAGTATTTT; CDR3 protein: CASSVVGTYTDTQYF
D gene: -; J gene: TRBJ1-5; clone size: -; V gene: TRBV19; CDR3 DNA: TGTGCCAGTAGTACGAAACCGGGACCCAGGGGATGGAATCAGCCCCAGCATTTT; CDR3 protein: CASSTKPGPRGWNQPQHF
D gene: -; J gene: TRBJ1-2; clone size: -; V gene: TRBV21-1; CDR3 DNA: TGTGCCAGCAGCAAAGAAGGGGTCGGAGGGTCGCCCTATGGCTACACCTTC; CDR3 protein: CASSKEGVGGSPYGYTF
D gene: TRBD1; J gene: TRBJ1-5; clone size: -; V gene: TRBV19; CDR3 DNA: TGTGCCACGAGACAGGGAAATTATCAGCCCCAGCATTTT; CDR3 protein: CATRQGNYQPQHF
D gene: -; J gene: TRBJ1-1; clone size: -; V gene: TRBV18; CDR3 DNA: TGTGCCAGCTCACCAGACGGAGGGGATGAAGCTTTCTTT; CDR3 protein: CASSPDGGDEAFF
D gene: TRBD1; J gene: TRBJ1-4; clone size: -; V gene: TRBV5-4; CDR3 DNA: TGTGCCAGCAGCTTGGTAGGCGGGGGGTCGACAGGGAACGAAAAACTGTTTTTT; CDR3 protein: CASSLVGGGSTGNEKLFF
D gene: TRBD2; J gene: TRBJ2-7; clone size: -; V gene: TRBV19; CDR3 DNA: TGTGCCAGTAGTACGACTAGCGGCCAAAGGACCGACGAGCAGTACTTC; CDR3 protein: CASSTTSGQRTDEQYF